These 9 T cell receptor beta chains share one sample of origin, sequenced in a study of regulatory T cells in long-lasting Graves disease. The TCR beta library used iRepertoire HTBI primers with Arm-PCR amplification of CDR3. Each CDR3 protein is one row after TCRdb ran MiXCR on the multiplex PCR reads. The sample consists of about 660,000 distinct CDR3 sequences, 25% to 30% of them appearing once. Time point here: persistent/refractory GD, antithyroid drugs over 5 years with positive TRAb. Scientists built the TCR library using RNA that was extracted from PBMCs. This material consisted of peripheral blood mononuclear cells (PBMCs), taken when the disease was refractory, from a patient treated with antithyroid drugs. The receptors come from a female donor with Graves disease.

This clonotype has only a few counts. This rearrangement joins TRBV7-9 to TRBJ1-2, with D perhaps matching TRBD1 (6 bases). CDR1 and CDR2 from the germline V gene are SEHNR and FQNEAQ (reference sequence). V was trimmed by 1 base and J by 7 bases, leaving 16 bases between them. This CDR3 is 15 amino acids long. The CDR3 coding sequence is TGTGCCAGCAGCTTAGGGACAGCGGGACATAGTGGCTACACCTTC. Amino acid sequence: CASSLGTAGHSGYTF.

The J gene is TRBJ2-2, the V gene TRBV5-1; 9 positions agree with TRBD1. Germline values: CDR1 SGHRS, CDR2 YFSETQ. The ends lost 5 bases at V and 0 bases at J; junction bases unmatched: 2. CDR3 length: 15 amino acids. CDR3 nucleotides: TGCGCCAGCAGGGGGGACAGGGCGAACACCGGGGAGCTGTTTTTT. Protein sequence: CASRGDRANTGELFF.

This clonotype was counted only a few times. The chain couples TRBV3-1 to TRBJ1-4; TRBD1 might be the D (5 bases). With 0 bases removed from V and 4 bases from J, the gap between germline ends came to 12 bases. The CDR3 covers 16 residues. In germline, CDR1 is LGHDT, CDR2 YNNKEL (reference sequence). The CDR3 region has the DNA TGTGCCAGCAGCCAAGATCGGACATTCGATAATGAAAAACTGTTTTTT. Translation gives CASSQDRTFDNEKLFF.

This clonotype was recorded many times. The chain has TRBV2 and TRBJ1-1; 8 bases line up with TRBD1. Looked up from germline, CDR1 is SNHLY and CDR2 is FYNNEI. J was trimmed by 0 bases and V by 7 bases; bases with no gene match: 7. This CDR3 has 15 amino acids. The CDR3 nucleotides read TGTGCCAGCACCGAAGGGACAGGTTTGAACACTGAAGCTTTCTTT. The encoded protein is CASTEGTGLNTEAFF.

This clonotype was recorded at least ten times. This chain links TRBV7-2 with TRBJ1-2, with D perhaps matching TRBD1 (5 bases). V was trimmed by 2 bases and J by 7 bases, leaving 20 bases between them. Germline CDR1 and CDR2: SGHTA and FQGNSA. The CDR3 consists of 16 residues. The CDR3 loop reads CASSLKASGQGGGYTF. The CDR3 bases are TGTGCCAGCAGCTTAAAGGCCTCCGGCCAGGGAGGTGGCTACACCTTC.

CDR3 in DNA: TGTGCCAGCAGCTTAGTGGGTGGGGTCGGGCGGTACGAGCAGTACTTC. It yields the protein CASSLVGGVGRYEQYF. The chain couples TRBV7-9 to TRBJ2-7; unclear D gene. This CDR3 is built from 16 residues. Germline lookup yields CDR1 SEHNR and CDR2 FQNEAQ (reference sequence). Trimming left V 1 base short and J 4 bases short, with 17 bases between. Full variable domain (missing parts from reference TRBV7-9 and TRBJ2-7): DTGVSQNPRHKITKRGQNVTFRCDPISEHNRLYWYRQTLGQGPEFLTYFQNEAQLEKSRLLSDRFSAERPKGSFSTLEIQRTEQGDSAMYLCASSLVGGVGRYEQYFGPGTRLTVT.

The chain links TRBV10-1 to TRBJ1-1; unclear D gene. Looked up from germline, CDR1 is WNHNN and CDR2 is SYGVQD (reference sequence). The CDR3 loop spans 16 amino acids. V shed 2 bases and J shed 0 bases, with 13 bases lying between them. The CDR3 is CASSEPPLRVNTEAFF. CDR3 nucleotide sequence: TGCGCCAGCAGTGAGCCCCCCCTCCGGGTGAACACTGAAGCTTTCTTT.

The chain recombines TRBV7-7 with TRBJ2-5; 9 nucleotides line up with TRBD2. CDR1 is SSHAT, CDR2 FNYEAQ, per germline (reference sequence). V was pared by 7 bases and J by 4 bases, with 13 bases of the junction left unmatched. The CDR3 sequence is 16 residues long. Here the CDR3 reads CASTPGGSGSGETQYF. As DNA, the CDR3 is TGTGCCAGCACCCCTGGAGGTAGCGGGAGCGGAGAGACCCAGTACTTC.

This clonotype came up a few times. V usage is TRBV6-1 and J usage is TRBJ1-2, with 8 nucleotides matching TRBD1. The J segment lost 7 bases and the V segment lost 4 bases, leaving 5 bases of the junction unmatched. This CDR3 is 13 amino acids long. CDR1 is MNHNS and CDR2 is SASEGT in the germline V gene. DNA for the CDR3: TGTGCCAGCAGTGGTGACAGGGGAGGTGGCTACACCTTC. Translation gives CASSGDRGGGYTF.